The clone carrying this TCR beta chain was found once. The entry originates in a study of T cell changes during pregnancy in multiple sclerosis. Deletions cut 6 bases from V and 6 bases from J, with 20 bases between. The CDR3 runs to 15 residues. Germline V lookup: CDR1 SGHAT, CDR2 FQNNGV. Here immunoSEQ multiplex PCR was the method, and the copy in TCRdb shows in-frame clones only, minus some. The sample has tens of thousands of clones, over 80% seen once; the top ten hold 5% to 8%. The chain has TRBV11-2 and TRBJ1-1, with D possibly matching TRBD1 (6 bases). This specimen consisted of CD8+ T cells from peripheral blood mononuclear cells, obtained before pregnancy. The receptor's source is a female donor with multiple sclerosis, enrolled in a pregnancy study. The CDR3 is CASRGSTGYGAEAFF. CDR3 sequence (DNA): TGTGCCAGCAGAGGATCCACAGGGTACGGCGCTGAAGCTTTCTTT.